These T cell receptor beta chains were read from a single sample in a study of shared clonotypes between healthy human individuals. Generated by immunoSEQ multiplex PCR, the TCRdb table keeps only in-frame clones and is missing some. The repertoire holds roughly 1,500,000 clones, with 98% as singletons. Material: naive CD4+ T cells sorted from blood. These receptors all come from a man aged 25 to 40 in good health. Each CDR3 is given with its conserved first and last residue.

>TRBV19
CASSMAVNEKLFF
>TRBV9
CASSVVGSLGETQYF
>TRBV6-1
CASSEAVRGNQPQHF
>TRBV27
CASSSRGERQPQHF
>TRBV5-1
CASSRAGRQGGEQYF
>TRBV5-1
CASSLEVAGVLLYNEQFF
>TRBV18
CASSPNKGSSGNTIYF
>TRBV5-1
CASSYRPDNEQFF
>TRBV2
CASRRTGPTYEQYF
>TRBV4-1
CASSPLAEIYNEQFF
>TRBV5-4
CASSPQSRETQYF
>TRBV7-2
CASSPGLAGGRNQETQYF
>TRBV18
CASSPLQDGELFF
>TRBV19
CASSISFGGTDLAKNIQYF
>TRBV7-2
CASRIQGLGELFF
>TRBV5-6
CASSLVRWDEQYF
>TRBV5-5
CASSPTGTSSYNEQFF
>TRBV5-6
CASRPRQVGNHEQYF
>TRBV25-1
CASSEGSAPGDTQYF
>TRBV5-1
CASSLVRLGLGMEGYTF
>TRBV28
CASRTSRTGVAEAFF
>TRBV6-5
CASSYASRDTHYGYTF
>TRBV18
CASSPPQGDYGYTF
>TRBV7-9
CASSFISSSEQYF
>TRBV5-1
CASSLRGLAGNSRNEQFF
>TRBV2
CAGRGQAYEQYF
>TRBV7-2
CASSLDPTGAGELFF
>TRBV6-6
CASRHRPFNEQFF
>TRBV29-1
CSVAEPHRGPAGELFF
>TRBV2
CASSRDRDTNGYTF
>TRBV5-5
CASSLGYEQYF
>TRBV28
CASSPTINEQFF